This TCR beta chain was sequenced in a study of blood T cell repertoires in COVID-19. Germline V CDR1 and CDR2: SGHAT, FQNNGV. The CDR3 runs 15 residues. The V and J ends lost 2 bases and 3 bases respectively, with 13 bases between them. Libraries were prepared by immunoSEQ multiplex PCR; TCRdb keeps only in-frame clonotypes and omits some of them. The data show under 300,000 clones, approximately 79% seen once. This sequence was found in a woman older than 75 with active or convalescent COVID-19. Material: peripheral blood. The chain carries TRBV11-2 and TRBJ1-2, with D uncertain. This CDR3 reads CASSLSPREDYGYTF. DNA of the CDR3: TGTGCCAGCAGCTTAAGTCCCCGGGAGGACTATGGCTACACCTTC.